The clone carrying this T cell receptor (beta chain) was found a few times. Per the original methods: Amplification of reference gene primers was used by the study to estimate nucleated cell counts. Only in-frame clones appear in the TCRdb table, and some are missing; sequencing was by immunoSEQ multiplex PCR. That table gives V, J and clone size, and the DNA gave D and trimming. The table records some 170,000 clones, roughly 82% of them present only once. The record originates from a study of blood T cell repertoires in COVID-19. Study at large: Acute and convalescent COVID-19 samples came from the United States, Italy and Spain. Nucleic acid was either cDNA or gDNA, and it came from T cells, B-cell-depleted T cells, or PBMCs.

Trimming left V 0 bases short and J 8 bases short, with 6 bases between. This CDR3 has 12 residues. Germline CDR1 is MNHEY and CDR2 is SVGEGT. The sample comprised peripheral blood. The chain couples TRBV6-2 or TRBV6-3 to TRBJ2-3; no definite D call. The clonotype originates from a woman between 70 and 85 years old with acute or convalescent COVID-19. CDR3 loop: CASSYSRGTQYF. The CDR3 DNA is TGTGCCAGCAGTTACTCGAGAGGTACGCAGTATTTT.